This T cell receptor (beta chain) derives from a study of blood T cell repertoires in COVID-19. Study-wide context: Donors in the United States, Italy and Spain gave samples during acute or convalescent COVID-19. The cDNA or gDNA used as material had been derived from T cells, B-cell-depleted T cells, or PBMCs.

Under the authors' procedure: Reference gene primer amplification gave nucleated cell count estimates. Here immunoSEQ multiplex PCR was the method, and the copy in TCRdb shows in-frame clones only, minus some. That table is the source of V, J and clone size, and D and trimming were worked out from the DNA. The repertoire holds around 620,000 clones, with 80% to 90% as singletons. V was clipped by 4 bases and J by 0 bases; unmatched bases: 9. The CDR3 extends over 17 amino acids. Germline assignment: CDR1 SGHRS and CDR2 YFSETQ. Material for sequencing was peripheral blood. The rearrangement links TRBV5-1 to TRBJ1-4, with 7 bases lining up with TRBD1. The sequence came from a young woman with acute or convalescent COVID-19. This CDR3 is CASSRKTGTATNEKLFF. The CDR3 nucleotides read TGCGCCAGCAGCCGTAAAACGGGGACAGCAACTAATGAAAAACTGTTTTTT.